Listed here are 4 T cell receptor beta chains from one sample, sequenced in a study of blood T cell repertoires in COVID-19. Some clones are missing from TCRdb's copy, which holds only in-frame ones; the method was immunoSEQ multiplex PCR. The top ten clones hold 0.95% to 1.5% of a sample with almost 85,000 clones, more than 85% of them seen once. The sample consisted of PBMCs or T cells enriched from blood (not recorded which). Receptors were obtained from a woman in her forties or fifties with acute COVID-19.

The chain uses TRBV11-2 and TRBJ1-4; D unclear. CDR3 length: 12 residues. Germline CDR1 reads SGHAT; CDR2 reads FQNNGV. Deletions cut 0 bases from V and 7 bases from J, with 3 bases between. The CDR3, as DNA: TGTGCCAGCAGCTTAGACAGTGAAAAACTGTTTTTT. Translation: CASSLDSEKLFF.

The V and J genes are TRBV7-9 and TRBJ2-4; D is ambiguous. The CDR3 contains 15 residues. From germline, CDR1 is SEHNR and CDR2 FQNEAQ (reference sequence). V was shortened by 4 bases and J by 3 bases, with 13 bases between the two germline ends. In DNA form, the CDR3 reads TGTGCCAGCAGCTCGATCCTAGGTGGCAAAAACATTCAGTACTTC. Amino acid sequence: CASSSILGGKNIQYF.

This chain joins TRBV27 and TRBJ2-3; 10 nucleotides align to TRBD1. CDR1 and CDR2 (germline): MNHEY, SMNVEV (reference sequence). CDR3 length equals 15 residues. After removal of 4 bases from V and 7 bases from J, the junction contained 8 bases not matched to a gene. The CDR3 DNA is TGTGCCAGCAGTTCGCTGACAGGGGGCGTCAATACGCAGTATTTT. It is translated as CASSSLTGGVNTQYF.

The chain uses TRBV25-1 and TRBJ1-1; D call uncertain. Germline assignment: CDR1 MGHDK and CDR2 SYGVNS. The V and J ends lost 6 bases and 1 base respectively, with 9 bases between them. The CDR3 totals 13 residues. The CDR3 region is CASRGSSNTEAFF. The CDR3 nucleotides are TGTGCCAGCAGGGGCTCCTCGAACACTGAAGCTTTCTTT. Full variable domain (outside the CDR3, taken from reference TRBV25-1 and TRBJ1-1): EADIYQTPRYLVIGTGKKITLECSQTMGHDKMYWYQQDPGMELHLIHYSYGVNSTEKGDLSSESTVSRIRTEHFPLTLESARPSHTSQYLCASRGSSNTEAFFGQGTRLTVV.